A single sample is the source of the 26 T cell receptor beta chains below, sequenced in a study of T cell responses to AZD1222 COVID-19 vaccine. TCRdb's table, derived via immunoSEQ multiplex PCR, lists solely in-frame clones and lacks some. The sample records around 130,000 clones, approximately 94% being singletons. The sample consisted of peripheral blood, taken on day 0 of AZD1222 vaccination. The receptors come from an adult in good health.

The chain recombines TRBV15 with TRBJ1-2; TRBD1 aligns across 9 bases. The V gene's germline CDR1 is LNHNV and CDR2 YYDKDF (reference sequence). V shed 7 bases, J shed 7 bases, and the junction held 10 bases outside the gene matches. This CDR3 comprises 14 residues. The CDR3 DNA sequence: TGTGCCACCACACGGGACAGGGTATTGCGTGGCTACACCTTC. Amino acids: CATTRDRVLRGYTF.

The chain couples TRBV5-1 to TRBJ2-1, with a weak D call TRBD2 (5 bases). The germline CDR1 and CDR2 sequences are SGHRS and YFSETQ. Trimming shortened V by 3 bases and J by 0 bases, and 10 bases separated the two germline ends. The CDR3 spans 15 residues. Here the CDR3 DNA reads TGCGCCAGCAGCTGGACTGGGAGCTCCTACAATGAGCAGTTCTTC. Translation gives CASSWTGSSYNEQFF.

The rearrangement joins TRBV18 to TRBJ1-5; 8 bases fit TRBD1. The CDR3 contains 17 residues. Trimming took 3 bases from V and 1 from J; bases not matched to a gene: 8. CDR1 is KGHSH and CDR2 is LQKENI in the germline V gene. CDR3 in amino acids: CASSPTGTGGSNQPQHF. The CDR3 DNA is TGTGCCAGCTCACCTACCGGGACAGGAGGCAGCAATCAGCCCCAGCATTTT.

The V call is TRBV2, the J call TRBJ2-5; 14 nucleotides match TRBD2. The germline V gene has CDR1 SNHLY and CDR2 FYNNEI. The V segment lost 4 bases and the J segment 4 bases; nucleotides outside the gene matches: 8. The CDR3 spans 17 residues. This chain's CDR3 is CASSVGLAGGGGETQYF. CDR3 bases: TGTGCCAGCAGTGTTGGACTAGCGGGAGGTGGGGGAGAGACCCAGTACTTC.

The CDR3 reads CASSMTSYEQYF. The CDR3 DNA reads TGTGCCAGCAGTATGACAAGCTACGAGCAGTACTTC. The chain couples TRBV12-3 or TRBV12-4 to TRBJ2-7; D unclear. CDR3 size: 12 residues. Between the trimmed V and J ends, which lost 5 bases and 3 bases, there was a span of 8 bases.

In DNA, the CDR3 is TGCGCCAGCAGCCCCCAAGGGGCAATAACCGGCTACACCTTC. This translates into CASSPQGAITGYTF. The chain employs TRBV4-1 and TRBJ1-2, with D possibly TRBD1 on 5 matching bases. Trimming pared 4 bases from V and 8 bases from J, leaving 17 bases between. There are 14 residues in the CDR3. Germline lookup yields CDR1 MGHRA and CDR2 YSYEKL.

The gene calls are TRBV12-5 and TRBJ2-5; perhaps TRBD1 as D (5 bases). With 4 bases removed from V and 3 bases from J, the gap between germline ends came to 12 bases. Germline loops: CDR1 LGHNT, CDR2 FRNRAP. This CDR3 is built from 14 residues. The CDR3 bases are TGTGCTAGTGGTTCGAGACAGACCGAAGAGACCCAGTACTTC. It encodes CASGSRQTEETQYF.

This chain connects TRBV18 to TRBJ2-7; D could derive from TRBD1 or TRBD2 (5 bases each). Looked up from germline, CDR1 is KGHSH and CDR2 is LQKENI. Trimming cost V 7 bases and J 5 bases, with 15 bases left between them. The CDR3 has 13 amino acids. The CDR3 DNA reads TGTGCCAGCTTCGGGGCCTCAAGGAACGAGCAGTACTTC. Amino acid sequence: CASFGASRNEQYF.

V and J are TRBV27 and TRBJ2-7; D uncertain. With 3 bases removed from V and 6 bases from J, the gap between germline ends came to 6 bases. Germline V gene lookup returns CDR1 MNHEY and CDR2 SMNVEV (reference sequence). This CDR3 region has 11 residues. CDR3 amino acids: CASSFSGEQYF. CDR3 DNA sequence: TGTGCCAGCAGTTTCTCCGGCGAGCAGTACTTC.

The chain carries TRBV4-2 and TRBJ2-7; TRBD1 might be the D (8 bases). The ends were cut back, 0 bases at V and 5 bases at J, with 14 bases in the middle. From germline, CDR1 is LGHNA and CDR2 YNFKEQ. This CDR3 spans 15 amino acids. The CDR3 DNA sequence: TGTGCCAGCAGCCAAGATAGTACAGGGGGGGACGAGCAGTACTTC. This encodes CASSQDSTGGDEQYF.

The V gene is TRBV30, the J gene TRBJ1-4; maybe TRBD1 (5 bases). Looked up from germline, CDR1 is GTSNPN and CDR2 is SVGIG (reference sequence). V was trimmed by 4 bases and J by 8 bases, leaving 11 bases between them. This CDR3 contains 12 residues. As DNA, the CDR3 is TGTGCCTGGAAGGCAGGGTCCGAAAAACTGTTTTTT. This gives the protein CAWKAGSEKLFF.

The rearrangement links TRBV5-4 to TRBJ2-1; 12 nucleotides agree with TRBD2. The CDR3 sequence is 17 residues long. Germline V gene lookup returns CDR1 SGHNT and CDR2 YYREEE (reference sequence). With V trimmed by 3 bases and J by 4 bases, 8 bases remained unmatched. The CDR3 here is CASSSSLAGGIYNEQFF. The CDR3 DNA is TGTGCCAGCAGCTCGTCCCTAGCGGGAGGGATTTACAATGAGCAGTTCTTC.

J is TRBJ2-5 and V is TRBV14; perhaps TRBD1 as D (6 bases). Germline CDR1 reads SGHDN; CDR2 reads FVKESK. V lost 1 base and J 2 bases, leaving 14 bases between the germline ends. This CDR3 has 16 residues. In nucleotides, the CDR3 is TGTGCCAGCAGCCAAGTCAGGGGACGCTTTCAAGAGACCCAGTACTTC. The encoded protein is CASSQVRGRFQETQYF.

V and J are TRBV5-4 and TRBJ2-7, with 9 bases matching TRBD1. CDR1 is SGHNT, CDR2 YYREEE, per germline (reference sequence). This CDR3 has 15 residues. With 3 bases clipped from V and 0 bases from J, the junction kept 4 bases outside the gene matches. The CDR3 DNA follows: TGTGCCAGCAGCTCTCGACAGGGGGACTCCTACGAGCAGTACTTC. As protein: CASSSRQGDSYEQYF.

V gene TRBV27 combines with J gene TRBJ2-7; possibly TRBD1 for D (6 bases). Germline V lookup: CDR1 MNHEY, CDR2 SMNVEV (reference sequence). There are 15 residues in the CDR3. V was cut by 3 bases and J by 3 bases, with 15 bases left in between. CDR3: CASSFLQGSDYEQYF. CDR3 DNA sequence: TGTGCCAGCAGTTTCTTACAGGGTTCCGACTACGAGCAGTACTTC.

The V gene is TRBV14, the J gene TRBJ2-1; the match to TRBD2 covers 12 bases. The V and J ends lost 4 bases and 3 bases, in that order; junction bases with no gene match: 4. The CDR3 totals 16 residues. The germline gives CDR1 SGHDN, CDR2 FVKESK. CDR3 region: CASSLGTSGYYNEQFF. The CDR3 nucleotides read TGTGCCAGCAGCCTCGGGACTAGCGGGTACTACAATGAGCAGTTCTTC.

The chain employs TRBV6-5 and TRBJ1-2; 7 bases line up with TRBD1. Germline V gives CDR1 MNHEY, CDR2 SVGAGI. The CDR3 length is 13 residues. The junction had 7 bases not matched to a gene; V was cut back by 4 bases and J by 8 bases. DNA of the CDR3: TGTGCCAGCAGTTCTCAGGACAGGCACGGCTACACCTTC. It translates to CASSSQDRHGYTF.

The chain links TRBV6-6 to TRBJ2-3, with TRBD1 identical over 7 bases. Germline loops: CDR1 MNHNY, CDR2 SVGAGI (reference sequence). Trimming removed 2 bases from V and 2 bases from J; junction bases left unmatched: 4. CDR3 length: 15 residues. The CDR3 sequence: CASSYGGQYTDTQYF. The CDR3 DNA is TGTGCCAGCAGTTACGGGGGACAGTACACAGATACGCAGTATTTT.

This clone was observed once. V gene TRBV4-2 combines with J gene TRBJ2-3; tentative D call: TRBD2 (6 bases). Germline CDR1 LGHNA, CDR2 YNFKEQ. Trimming cost V 1 base and J 1 base, with 15 bases left between them. CDR3 length: 17 amino acids. CDR3 nucleotides: TGTGCCAGCAGCCAAGGGACTAACCCTGTGGGCACAGATACGCAGTATTTT. This encodes CASSQGTNPVGTDTQYF.

This chain connects TRBV6-5 to TRBJ2-1; 10 nucleotides line up with TRBD2. In germline, CDR1 is MNHEY, CDR2 SVGAGI. Trimming removed 2 bases from V and 2 bases from J; junction bases left unmatched: 3. The CDR3 is 16 amino acids. The CDR3 region has the DNA TGTGCCAGCAGTTACCAAGGACTAGCGGCCTACAATGAGCAGTTCTTC. Protein sequence: CASSYQGLAAYNEQFF.

The gene calls are TRBV9 and TRBJ1-4, with D possibly being TRBD1 (5 bases). V lost 4 bases to trimming and J lost 3 bases, with 16 bases between them. This CDR3 region has 16 residues. Per the germline V gene, CDR1 is SGDLS and CDR2 is YYNGEE. CDR3 in amino acids: CASSPGSGPSNEKLFF. For the CDR3, the DNA is TGTGCCAGCAGCCCTGGGTCGGGGCCTTCTAATGAAAAACTGTTTTTT. Drawing the rest from reference TRBV9 and TRBJ1-4, the complete variable domain is DSGVTQTPKHLITATGQRVTLRCSPRSGDLSVYWYQQSLDQGLQFLIQYYNGEERAKGNILERFSAQQFPDLHSELNLSSLELGDSALYFCASSPGSGPSNEKLFFGSGTQLSVL.

The chain combines TRBV2 with TRBJ2-1; weak D call: TRBD2 (6 bases). Trimming cost V 7 bases and J 0 bases, with 13 bases left between them. This CDR3 spans 15 amino acids. CDR1 and CDR2 from the germline V gene are SNHLY and FYNNEI. The CDR3 DNA follows: TGTGCCAGCAACCGGGACTCCAGCTCCTACAATGAGCAGTTCTTC. Residues: CASNRDSSSYNEQFF.

This clone has just one count. V and J are TRBV21-1 and TRBJ2-7; TRBD1 is taken as the D call from the table, unchecked against the DNA. TRBV21-1 is labeled a pseudogene. This CDR3 is built from 15 residues. CDR3 nucleotides: TGTGCCAGCAGCAGGAAACAGGCCGGCTCCTACGAGCAGTACTTC. This sequence encodes CASSRKQAGSYEQYF.

This clone was observed once. The rearrangement uses TRBV6-5 and TRBJ2-7; 8 bases line up with TRBD1. The V segment lost 7 bases and the J segment 1 base; nucleotides outside the gene matches: 9. The CDR3 loop spans 15 amino acids. The V gene's germline CDR1 is MNHEY and CDR2 SVGAGI. CDR3 nucleotides: TGTGCCAGCAAAAGCGGACAGGGTCAATCCTACGAGCAGTACTTC. This encodes CASKSGQGQSYEQYF.

The V and J genes are TRBV30 and TRBJ2-4; a weak D match, TRBD1 (5 bases). V was cut by 4 bases and J by 3 bases, with 10 bases left in between. The germline gives CDR1 GTSNPN, CDR2 SVGIG (reference sequence). This CDR3 has 13 amino acids. The chain's CDR3 is CAWNQGGKNIQYF. The CDR3 coding sequence is TGTGCCTGGAACCAGGGTGGCAAAAACATTCAGTACTTC.

The chain has TRBV4-1 and TRBJ2-2, with TRBD2 identical over 9 bases. Trimming removed 4 bases from V and 3 bases from J; junction bases left unmatched: 6. CDR3 length: 16 residues. CDR1 and CDR2 (germline): MGHRA, YSYEKL. CDR3 sequence: CASSLSGSGHTGELFF. The CDR3 nucleotides are TGCGCCAGCAGCCTTAGCGGGAGTGGGCACACCGGGGAGCTGTTTTTT.